The rows below give T cell receptor beta chains drawn from one sample of a study of OX40 agonist ivuxolimab in advanced cancers. TCRdb's copy holds only in-frame clones and misses some; the assay was immunoSEQ multiplex PCR. The sample holds around 40,000 clones, approximately 80% seen once. Specimen: CD4+ or CD8+ T cells sorted from blood, collected in a trial of the OX40 agonist ivuxolimab. The receptors stem from an adult with an advanced solid tumor such as melanoma, head and neck, liver or kidney cancer. Both conserved end residues are part of each CDR3. The D gene is left open where the match is weak. Clone size is shown for a subset of rows, as once, few, many or a class of expanded clone.

size,J,length,V,D,CDR3,DNA
NA,TRBJ2-7,17,TRBV5-5,NA,CASSLFRTGRGTYEQYF,TGTGCCAGCAGCCTTTTCCGGACAGGGAGGGGCACCTACGAGCAGTACTTC
NA,TRBJ2-2,17,TRBV5-8,NA,CASSLGIRPSNTGELFF,TGTGCCAGCAGCTTGGGTATAAGACCCTCGAACACCGGGGAGCTGTTTTTT
NA,TRBJ1-2,14,TRBV5-1,NA,CASSLGAGAYGYTF,TGCGCCAGCAGCTTGGGGGCAGGGGCCTATGGCTACACCTTC
NA,TRBJ2-5,14,TRBV10-1,NA,CATNTRLGQETQYF,TGCGCCACCAACACTAGGCTGGGGCAAGAGACCCAGTACTTC
few,TRBJ1-5,14,TRBV15,NA,CATSRQGGNQPQHF,TGTGCCACCAGCAGACAGGGCGGCAATCAGCCCCAGCATTTT
once,TRBJ2-5,18,TRBV28,TRBD1,CASSLGLIGTGYQETQYF,TGTGCCAGCAGTTTAGGTTTGATTGGGACAGGGTACCAAGAGACCCAGTACTTC
NA,TRBJ2-7,14,TRBV28,NA,CASSSAGDGYEQYF,TGTGCCAGCAGTTCGGCAGGGGATGGCTACGAGCAGTACTTC
NA,TRBJ1-1,15,TRBV4-3,TRBD1,CASSQDQGAGTEAFF,TGCGCCAGCAGCCAAGATCAGGGGGCGGGGACTGAAGCTTTCTTT
NA,TRBJ2-5,17,TRBV5-5,TRBD2,CASSLVWLAGGEETQYF,TGTGCCAGCAGCTTGGTTTGGCTAGCGGGAGGTGAAGAGACCCAGTACTTC
NA,TRBJ2-1,15,TRBV9,NA,CASSPGISSYNEQFF,TGTGCCAGCAGCCCCGGGATTAGCTCCTACAATGAGCAGTTCTTC
NA,TRBJ1-2,12,TRBV6-6,NA,CASRAEGYGYTF,TGTGCCAGCAGAGCAGAAGGCTATGGCTACACCTTC
NA,TRBJ2-1,17,TRBV7-9,TRBD2,CASSPQRGLAGYNEQFF,TGTGCCAGCAGCCCACAGAGAGGACTAGCGGGGTACAATGAGCAGTTCTTC
NA,TRBJ2-3,12,TRBV18,NA,CASSRSADTQYF,TGTGCCAGCTCCCGTTCGGCAGATACGCAGTATTTT
NA,TRBJ2-5,13,TRBV5-4,NA,CASSSPYEETQYF,TGTGCCAGCAGCTCTCCCTATGAAGAGACCCAGTACTTC
NA,TRBJ1-3,15,TRBV4-1,TRBD1,CASSQEGQGRNTIYF,TGCGCCAGCAGCCAAGAGGGACAGGGGCGAAACACCATATATTTT
NA,TRBJ1-5,17,TRBV7-9,NA,CASSLGAGMNSNQPQHF,TGTGCCAGCAGCTTAGGGGCAGGGATGAATAGCAATCAGCCCCAGCATTTT
NA,TRBJ2-1,14,TRBV18,TRBD2,CASSRLASFNEQFF,TGTGCCAGCTCACGACTAGCTTCCTTCAATGAGCAGTTCTTC
NA,TRBJ1-2,14,TRBV25-1,NA,CASSATGTRGGYTF,TGTGCCAGCAGTGCTACCGGGACTAGGGGCGGCTACACCTTC
NA,TRBJ2-1,15,TRBV19,NA,CASRSGGGKENEQFF,TGTGCCAGTAGGTCCGGAGGAGGGAAGGAGAATGAGCAGTTCTTC
NA,TRBJ2-2,14,TRBV10-1,NA,CASSDSGSSGELFF,TGCGCCAGCAGTGATAGTGGGAGCAGCGGGGAGCTGTTTTTT
NA,TRBJ2-7,13,TRBV9,TRBD1,CASSVVGGHEQYF,TGTGCCAGCAGCGTAGTAGGGGGCCACGAGCAGTACTTC
NA,TRBJ2-2,15,TRBV19,TRBD1,CASSIVGTAVGELFF,TGTGCCAGTAGTATTGTCGGGACAGCCGTCGGGGAGCTGTTTTTT
NA,TRBJ2-7,10,TRBV20-1,NA,CSPRFYEQYF,TGCAGCCCTAGGTTCTACGAGCAGTACTTC
NA,TRBJ1-2,13,TRBV30,NA,CARTRPNRYGYTF,TGTGCCCGCACCAGACCCAATCGATATGGCTACACCTTC
NA,TRBJ2-1,16,TRBV7-2,TRBD2,CASSPGLAGTLNEQFF,TGTGCCAGCAGCCCAGGACTAGCGGGAACTCTCAATGAGCAGTTCTTC
NA,TRBJ1-4,15,TRBV5-1,NA,CASTSRPGINEKLFF,TGCGCCAGCACCTCGCGGCCGGGGATAAATGAAAAACTGTTTTTT
NA,TRBJ2-7,15,TRBV28,NA,CASSLRSGASYEQYF,TGTGCCAGCAGTTTAAGGTCGGGGGCATCCTACGAGCAGTACTTC
NA,TRBJ2-7,15,TRBV11-3,NA,CASSSVGLTLSEQYF,TGTGCCAGCAGCTCCGTAGGCCTGACTCTTAGTGAGCAGTACTTC
NA,TRBJ1-4,16,TRBV5-1,TRBD1,CASSLGQGTHNEKLFF,TGCGCCAGCAGCTTGGGACAGGGGACTCATAATGAAAAACTGTTTTTT
NA,TRBJ2-6,14,TRBV11-3,NA,CASSLGSGANVLTF,TGTGCCAGCAGCTTAGGGTCTGGGGCCAACGTCCTGACTTTC
NA,TRBJ2-4,17,TRBV21-1,NA,CASSKTKGGIAKNIQYF,TGTGCCAGCAGCAAAACGAAGGGGGGGATAGCCAAAAACATTCAGTACTTC
NA,TRBJ2-2,16,TRBV30,NA,CAWSVRHWANTGELFF,TGTGCCTGGAGTGTGAGACATTGGGCGAACACCGGGGAGCTGTTTTTT
few,TRBJ1-1,13,TRBV7-9,NA,CASSFGGGAEAFF,TGTGCCAGCAGCTTTGGAGGGGGAGCCGAAGCTTTCTTT